The present T cell receptor beta chain was sequenced within a study of regulatory T cells in long-lasting Graves disease. Overall study: Recently diagnosed Graves' patients had received antithyroid drugs for under 3 months.

This clonotype has just a few counts. The antigen is unknown. Combining iRepertoire HTBI primers with Arm-PCR of CDR3 regions, the authors built TCR beta libraries. One entry per CDR3 protein results from TCRdb running MiXCR on the multiplex PCR reads. The table records 530,000 or so distinct CDR3 sequences, roughly 12% of them present only once. Documented time point: newly diagnosed GD, antithyroid drugs for less than 3 months. Isolated PBMC RNA provided the starting material for the TCR library. Study-wide results and caveats: Newly diagnosed disease favored TRBV20-1 and TRBJ2-1 over persistent disease.

The V and J ends lost 7 bases and 5 bases respectively, with 11 bases between them. The CDR3 is 12 residues long. In germline, CDR1 is SNHLY, CDR2 FYNNEI. This sample also appeared in a second study, on T cells in Graves' hyperthyroidism and ophthalmopathy. From that study: Clinicians diagnosed patients from clinical symptoms, serum thyroxine and TRAb, thyroid ultrasound and orbital computed tomography. When the TCR CDR3 underwent first-round RT-PCR, the HTBI primer set was used.

This chain links TRBV2 with TRBJ2-5, with D possibly TRBD2 on 5 matching bases. The sequence derives from a man aged 30-40 years with Graves disease. The sequenced sample was peripheral blood mononuclear cells (PBMCs), obtained at new diagnosis, from a patient treated with antithyroid drugs. The CDR3 nucleotides read TGTGCCAGCATTGGTTTAGCGGAGACCCAGTACTTC. It codes for CASIGLAETQYF.